The present T cell receptor (beta chain) was sequenced within a study of T-cell memory formation after mild COVID-19. Study background: TCR clusters largely stayed donor specific.

Study-level points and caveats: For second-wave clones that peaked at day 37, SARS-CoV-2 specificity went unverified.

Using its own MiXCR run on the 5' RACE reads, TCRdb lists one record per CDR3 protein. The data show 450,000 or so distinct CDR3 sequences, 20% to 30% seen once. About this clonotype: As yet, its antigen is unknown.

Per germline, CDR1 MNHNS and CDR2 SASEGT. This CDR3 is built from 13 residues. V lost 8 bases to trimming and J lost 0 bases, with 10 bases between them. This receptor was obtained from an adult woman who had mild COVID-19 (a few samples of this study predate the infection). Cell type and time point are not known. V is TRBV6-1 and J is TRBJ1-1; D uncertain. The sequenced sample was PBMCs or a T cell subset sorted from them (not recorded which). CDR3 sequence: CASGGSMNTEAFF. CDR3 DNA: TGTGCCAGCGGCGGGTCGATGAACACTGAAGCTTTCTTT.